These T cell receptor beta chains were read from a single sample in a study of cytomegalovirus exposure and HLA in healthy donors. Assay: immunoSEQ multiplex PCR; the TCRdb copy retains only in-frame clones and omits some. The table records fewer than 300,000 clones, around 87% of them present only once. The sample comprised PBMCs. These receptors were taken from a woman younger than 35 in good health and CMV-seronegative. Each CDR3 is given with its conserved first and last residue.

V gene: TRBV18
CDR3 protein: CASSQGLNSPLHF

V gene: TRBV19
CDR3 protein: CASRNTGGRQPQHF

V gene: TRBV10-2
CDR3 protein: CASSPGLANTGELFF

V gene: TRBV7-6
CDR3 protein: CASSMGSEQYF

V gene: TRBV7-2
CDR3 protein: CASSLAGVGVAKNIQYF

V gene: TRBV2
CDR3 protein: CASREDYYEQYF

V gene: TRBV6-5
CDR3 protein: CASSYSWGVNQPQHF

V gene: TRBV6-5
CDR3 protein: CASSPDRGEGEAFF

V gene: TRBV5-5
CDR3 protein: CASSLGDRILTKAFF

V gene: TRBV19
CDR3 protein: CASSPGLAGYEQYF

V gene: TRBV9
CDR3 protein: CASSVSSGRTDTQYF

V gene: TRBV7-8
CDR3 protein: CASSQGDRIQETQYF

V gene: TRBV6-5
CDR3 protein: CASSQRQGYGYTF

V gene: TRBV11-1
CDR3 protein: CASSLTPDRGSYGYTF

V gene: TRBV28
CDR3 protein: CASISSGLSWELFF

V gene: TRBV25-1
CDR3 protein: CASSEPTDAGDSSEQFF

V gene: TRBV4-1
CDR3 protein: CASSPQGDYGYTF

V gene: TRBV18
CDR3 protein: CASSPRQGDEKLFF

V gene: TRBV2
CDR3 protein: CASAVQGNTEAFF

V gene: TRBV5-1
CDR3 protein: CASSSPRSYERGITTDTQYF

V gene: TRBV27
CDR3 protein: CASSLAAASGTYEQYF

V gene: TRBV28
CDR3 protein: CASGGGSSYEQYF

V gene: TRBV5-4
CDR3 protein: CASSTDRDGRAFF

V gene: TRBV7-9
CDR3 protein: CASSKEQAADTQYF

V gene: TRBV4-3
CDR3 protein: CASSQDGGQDSLKFF

V gene: TRBV10-2
CDR3 protein: CASSESSNLSGNTIYF

V gene: TRBV27
CDR3 protein: CASNAQGGDTQYF

V gene: TRBV28
CDR3 protein: CASSLRGRDNEQFF

V gene: TRBV25-1
CDR3 protein: CASSELMGREGTDTQYF

V gene: TRBV9
CDR3 protein: CASSVAPGGLYF

V gene: TRBV7-9
CDR3 protein: CASSFDRGQYF

V gene: TRBV6-5
CDR3 protein: CASSYFGQGSAFF

V gene: TRBV28
CDR3 protein: CASSLDSRASLYGYTF

V gene: TRBV15
CDR3 protein: CATSSAVGDTQYF

V gene: TRBV5-1
CDR3 protein: CASSSELFNNEQFF

V gene: TRBV7-3
CDR3 protein: CASSLGLGTDTQYF

V gene: TRBV5-1
CDR3 protein: CASQGRVADTQYF

V gene: TRBV2
CDR3 protein: CASRGTGSYNEQFF

V gene: TRBV25-1
CDR3 protein: CASSQTGMMNTEAFF

V gene: TRBV28
CDR3 protein: CASSSLRTTSGELFF

V gene: TRBV6-5
CDR3 protein: CASSYSDNSYEQYF

V gene: TRBV5-1
CDR3 protein: CASSFSASGQETQYF

V gene: TRBV6-1
CDR3 protein: CASSVGTGWEQYF

V gene: TRBV2
CDR3 protein: CASSDLDITNYGYTF

V gene: TRBV9
CDR3 protein: CASSVGVQGQGYTF

V gene: TRBV9
CDR3 protein: CASSVGASGIYQETQYF